This T cell receptor (beta chain) came from a study of CD8+ T cells in alopecia areata. Sample treatment: oral pan-JAK inhibitor, 5-10 mg twice daily. Isolated RNA was reverse transcribed into cDNA used as the sequencing template. The method was immunoSEQ multiplex PCR; TCRdb's version includes in-frame clones alone and lacks a portion of them. The sample shows about 190,000 clones, 45% to 65% of them seen only once. Findings and caveats of the study: Affected scalp, especially in alopecia totalis/universalis, had a higher clonality than normal scalp did. On tofacitinib, scalp and blood still held many of the expanded lesional clones.

On this clone: Its target is not known.

The material sequenced was CD4+ T cells sorted from blood, taken at week 4, from a patient treated with tofacitinib. The clonotype originates from a human donor with alopecia areata.

The CDR3 DNA reads TGCGCCAGCAGCCCGGACAGGGGGAATCAGCCCCAGCATTTT. It specifies CASSPDRGNQPQHF. This chain joins TRBV5-1 and TRBJ1-5; 10 bases map to TRBD1. The CDR3 length is 14 residues. Germline CDR1 SGHRS, CDR2 YFSETQ. The J segment lost 4 bases and the V segment lost 4 bases, leaving 2 bases of the junction unmatched.